What follows are 19 T cell receptor beta chains derived from one specimen sequenced in a study of beta chain features in type 1 diabetes. Study findings and constraints: The study found moderately but significantly shorter TCRB CDR3s in all four CD4+ subsets of Type 1 diabetes patients.

Antigens for these TCRs are unknown. Of the isolated RNA, all was reverse transcribed, and so the sequenced material was expressed TCRB transcripts. Profiled with immunoSEQ multiplex PCR; TCRdb holds only in-frame clones, not every one. The sample lists about 650,000 clones, around 12% seen once, with around 0.12% in the top ten. The sample consisted of naive CD4+ T cells from blood. The source of these receptors is a man aged 25-40 years with type 1 diabetes.

The table lists this clone with a few counts. CDR3 region: CASRPSDSTSSGANVLTF. The CDR3 nucleotides read TGTGCCAGCAGGCCTAGTGACAGTACAAGCTCTGGGGCCAACGTCCTGACTTTC. The genes are TRBV7-9 and TRBJ2-6; D perhaps matches TRBD1 (5 bases). The CDR3 contains 18 residues. CDR1 and CDR2 (germline): SEHNR, FQNEAQ (reference sequence). Trimming shortened V by 6 bases and J by 0 bases, and 18 bases separated the two germline ends.

The rearrangement joins TRBV7-2 to TRBJ1-2, with 8 bases identical to TRBD1. V was clipped by 5 bases and J by 3 bases; unmatched bases: 11. Germline CDR1 reads SGHTA; CDR2 reads FQGNSA. The CDR3 consists of 16 residues. DNA for the CDR3: TGTGCCAGCAGCCCACTCGACAGGGGACGATACTATGGCTACACCTTC. It yields the protein CASSPLDRGRYYGYTF.

The V gene is TRBV7-6, the J gene TRBJ2-5, with a possible D match to TRBD1 (6 bases). The CDR3 extends over 16 amino acids. The V end was cut by 4 bases, the J end by 4 bases, with 19 bases between. Germline V CDR1 and CDR2: SGHVS, FNYEAQ. The CDR3 loop reads CASSSSSGVIGETQYF. The CDR3 bases are TGTGCCAGCAGCTCATCCTCAGGGGTTATTGGAGAGACCCAGTACTTC.

The sample holds a few counts of this clone. The V call is TRBV2, the J call TRBJ1-1, with D perhaps matching TRBD1 (6 bases). Per the germline V gene, CDR1 is SNHLY and CDR2 is FYNNEI. The CDR3 contains 13 residues. Trimming took 2 bases from V and 4 from J, leaving 8 bases between them. CDR3 DNA: TGTGCCAGCAGTGAAAGGGGGATCACTGAAGCTTTCTTT. As protein: CASSERGITEAFF. The entire variable domain, with the rest obtained from reference TRBV2 and TRBJ1-1, is as follows: EPEVTQTPSHQVTQMGQEVILRCVPISNHLYFYWYRQILGQKVEFLVSFYNNEISEKSEIFDDQFSVERPDGSNFTLKIRSTKLEDSAMYFCASSERGITEAFFGQGTRLTVV.

The V call is TRBV7-2, the J call TRBJ2-3, with 7 bases matching TRBD2. The junction had 5 bases not matched to a gene; V was cut back by 8 bases and J by 3 bases. The CDR3 loop spans 13 amino acids. CDR1 and CDR2 from the germline V gene are SGHTA and FQGNSA. The CDR3, as DNA: TGTGCCAGCGCGAGCGGGGCGACAGATACGCAGTATTTT. Protein product: CASASGATDTQYF.

V is TRBV9 and J is TRBJ1-5; a possible D gene is TRBD1 (6 bases). Germline V gene data show CDR1 as SGDLS and CDR2 as YYNGEE. The length of the CDR3 is 14 residues. Trimming cost V 3 bases and J 3 bases, with 10 bases left between them. For the CDR3, the DNA is TGTGCCAGCAGCGAGGGGGGGAACAATCAGCCCCAGCATTTT. As protein: CASSEGGNNQPQHF.

This clone appeared a few times. At one end the junction does not follow the germline gene, possibly because of a read error. V and J are TRBV4-1 and TRBJ2-6; no clear D gene. CDR3 length: 16 residues. The V gene's germline CDR1 is MGHRA and CDR2 YSYEKL. The CDR3 coding sequence is TGTGCCAGCAGCCACTCCCCCCAGGCTGGGGCCAACGTCCTGACTTTC. Residues: CASSHSPQAGANVLTF.

This clone came up a few times. The chain couples TRBV29-1 to TRBJ1-1, with D uncertain. CDR1 and CDR2 from the germline V gene are SQVTM and ANQGSEA. The V end was cut by 8 bases, the J end by 2 bases, with 15 bases between. The length of the CDR3 is 13 residues. This CDR3 reads CSLRSRSNTEAFF. The CDR3, as DNA: TGCAGCCTTAGGTCCCGTAGTAACACTGAAGCTTTCTTT.

This clone was found a few times. The CDR3 nucleotides are TGCGCCAGCAGCCAAGATCTGATGGGTAGCGGGGGGGCGGATACGCAGTATTTT. It codes for CASSQDLMGSGGADTQYF. The chain employs TRBV4-3 and TRBJ2-3; 11 bases agree with TRBD2. The V and J ends lost 0 bases and 6 bases, in that order; junction bases with no gene match: 11. The CDR3 consists of 18 residues. Germline V gene lookup returns CDR1 LGHNA and CDR2 YSLEER.

Only a few counts were recorded for this clone. The J gene is TRBJ1-1, the V gene TRBV14; no reliable D call. The CDR3 extends over 15 amino acids. Germline V gives CDR1 SGHDN, CDR2 FVKESK. V lost 2 bases and J lost 2, with 12 bases in between. CDR3 protein: CASSQKGALNTEAFF. The DNA of the CDR3 is TGTGCCAGCAGCCAAAAGGGAGCCCTAAACACTGAAGCTTTCTTT.

This clone has just a few counts. The J gene is TRBJ2-5, the V gene TRBV6-5; D is possibly TRBD1 or TRBD2 (5 bases each). The CDR3 loop spans 16 amino acids. Germline V gene data show CDR1 as MNHEY and CDR2 as SVGAGI. V lost 1 base, J lost 4 bases, and 16 bases lay in between. CDR3 region: CASSYFGRGGRETQYF. In DNA form, the CDR3 reads TGTGCCAGCAGTTACTTCGGACGGGGCGGACGAGAGACCCAGTACTTC.

The rearrangement links TRBV27 to TRBJ1-2, with unresolved D. Germline CDR1 is MNHEY and CDR2 is SMNVEV (reference sequence). V was trimmed by 6 bases and J by 3 bases, leaving 8 bases between them. The CDR3 runs 12 residues. Here the CDR3 reads CASRTRDYGYTF. CDR3 in DNA: TGTGCCAGCAGAACCCGGGACTATGGCTACACCTTC.

The chain combines TRBV4-2 with TRBJ1-2; unclear D gene. V was trimmed by 3 bases and J by 5 bases, leaving 19 bases between them. The V gene's germline CDR1 is LGHNA and CDR2 YNFKEQ. The CDR3 has 16 amino acids. The CDR3 region is CASSQDFRTGSYGYTF. The CDR3 DNA is TGTGCCAGCAGCCAGGACTTCCGGACGGGCTCATATGGCTACACCTTC.

The CDR3 region has the DNA TGTGCCAGCAGCCCCCGGACTAGCGGGGGGGAGACCCAGTACTTC. Translating gives CASSPRTSGGETQYF. The chain has TRBV7-2 and TRBJ2-5; TRBD2 matches at 14 bases. CDR1 and CDR2 from the germline V gene are SGHTA and FQGNSA. The CDR3 runs 15 residues. J was trimmed by 5 bases and V by 5 bases; bases with no gene match: 4.

The table lists this clone with a few counts. This chain connects TRBV5-1 to TRBJ2-7; D is perhaps TRBD2 (5 bases). Germline CDR1 reads SGHRS; CDR2 reads YFSETQ. CDR3 length: 14 residues. The ends were cut back, 0 bases at V and 5 bases at J, with 12 bases in the middle. CDR3 sequence reads: CASSLGGSSDEQYF. CDR3 nucleotide sequence: TGCGCCAGCAGCTTGGGAGGGTCGAGCGACGAGCAGTACTTC.

The chain has TRBV5-1 and TRBJ1-2; 9 bases line up with TRBD1. The trim removed 0 bases at V and 4 bases at J, leaving 4 bases unmatched. The CDR3 is 15 residues long. Germline V gene lookup returns CDR1 SGHRS and CDR2 YFSETQ. CDR3 sequence reads: CASSLVTGGTYGYTF. CDR3 DNA: TGCGCCAGCAGCTTGGTTACAGGGGGCACCTATGGCTACACCTTC.

There are a few counts of this clone. The chain uses TRBV25-1 and TRBJ1-2; D not resolved. Trimming cost V 1 base and J 8 bases, with 14 bases left between them. Germline values: CDR1 MGHDK, CDR2 SYGVNS. The CDR3 consists of 14 residues. CDR3 DNA sequence: TGTGCCAGCAGTGAATTCGGACCTTTAAGCGGCTACACCTTC. Its protein is CASSEFGPLSGYTF.

The table lists this clone with a few counts. J is TRBJ2-1 and V is TRBV18; 7 bases fit TRBD1. The CDR3 has 16 residues. Germline-derived CDR1 and CDR2 are KGHSH and LQKENI. J gave up 0 bases and V 6 bases, and 8 bases lay outside the gene matches. The CDR3 spells CASSLRTGTSYNEQFF. The CDR3 nucleotides read TGTGCCAGCTCTCTCCGGACAGGAACCTCCTACAATGAGCAGTTCTTC.

The J gene is TRBJ2-6, the V gene TRBV29-1; the match to TRBD2 covers 9 bases. Germline V gives CDR1 SQVTM, CDR2 ANQGSEA. After removal of 4 bases from V and 0 bases from J, the junction contained 1 base not matched to a gene. CDR3 length equals 15 residues. The CDR3 sequence: CSVGSGGSGANVLTF. DNA for the CDR3: TGCAGCGTTGGTAGCGGGGGCTCTGGGGCCAACGTCCTGACTTTC.